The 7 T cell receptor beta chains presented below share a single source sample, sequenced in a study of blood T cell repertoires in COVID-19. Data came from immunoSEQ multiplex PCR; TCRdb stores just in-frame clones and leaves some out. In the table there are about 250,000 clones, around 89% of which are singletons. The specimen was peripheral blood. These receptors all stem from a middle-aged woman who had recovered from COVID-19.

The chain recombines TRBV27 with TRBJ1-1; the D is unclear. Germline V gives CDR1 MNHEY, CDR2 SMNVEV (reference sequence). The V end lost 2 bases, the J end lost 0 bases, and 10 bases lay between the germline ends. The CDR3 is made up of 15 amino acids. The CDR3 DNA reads TGTGCCAGCAGTTTAGGGAGCGGCCTGAACACTGAAGCTTTCTTT. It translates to CASSLGSGLNTEAFF.

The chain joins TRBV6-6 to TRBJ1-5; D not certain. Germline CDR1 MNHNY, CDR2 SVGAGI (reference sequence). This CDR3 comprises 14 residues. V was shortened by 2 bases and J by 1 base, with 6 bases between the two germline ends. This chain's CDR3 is CASSYRRSNQPQHF. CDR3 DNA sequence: TGTGCCAGCAGTTACCGGAGAAGCAATCAGCCCCAGCATTTT.

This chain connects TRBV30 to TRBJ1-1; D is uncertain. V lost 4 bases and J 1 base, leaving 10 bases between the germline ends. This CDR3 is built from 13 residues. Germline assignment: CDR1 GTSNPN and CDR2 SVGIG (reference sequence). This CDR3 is CAWTLRGNTEAFF. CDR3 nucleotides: TGTGCCTGGACCCTTCGGGGGAACACTGAAGCTTTCTTT.

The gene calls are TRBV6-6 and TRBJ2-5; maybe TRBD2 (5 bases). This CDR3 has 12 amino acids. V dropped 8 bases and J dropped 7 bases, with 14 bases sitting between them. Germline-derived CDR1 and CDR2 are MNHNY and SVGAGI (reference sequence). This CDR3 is CASGLVWGTQYF. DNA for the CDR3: TGTGCCAGCGGACTCGTCTGGGGGACCCAGTACTTC.

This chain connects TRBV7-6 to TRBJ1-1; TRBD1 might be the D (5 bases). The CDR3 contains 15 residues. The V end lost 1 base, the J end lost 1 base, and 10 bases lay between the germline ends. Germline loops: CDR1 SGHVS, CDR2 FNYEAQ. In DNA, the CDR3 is TGTGCCAGCAGCTTAGGGCAGGGCAAGAACACTGAAGCTTTCTTT. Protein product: CASSLGQGKNTEAFF. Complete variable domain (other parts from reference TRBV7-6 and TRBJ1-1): GAGVSQSPRYKVTKRGQDVALRCDPISGHVSLYWYRQALGQGPEFLTYFNYEAQQDKSGLPNDRFSAERPEGSISTLTIQRTEQRDSAMYRCASSLGQGKNTEAFFGQGTRLTVV.

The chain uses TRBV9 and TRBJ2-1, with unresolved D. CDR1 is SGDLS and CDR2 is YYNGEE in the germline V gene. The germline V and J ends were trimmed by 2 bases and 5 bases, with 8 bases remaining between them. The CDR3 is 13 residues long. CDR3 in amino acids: CASSVRGDNEQFF. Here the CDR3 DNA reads TGTGCCAGCAGCGTTCGCGGAGACAATGAGCAGTTCTTC.

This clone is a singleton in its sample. DNA for the CDR3: TGCGCCAGCAGCCCACAGGGGGCTGACTATGGCTACACCTTC. Protein sequence: CASSPQGADYGYTF. The chain carries TRBV5-1 and TRBJ1-2; 9 bases fit TRBD1. V shed 4 bases and J 3 bases; nucleotides not matched to a gene: 4. The germline V gene has CDR1 SGHRS and CDR2 YFSETQ. The CDR3 spans 14 residues.